The rows below give T cell receptor beta chains drawn from one sample of a study of vaccination effects on CD4 cells after COVID-19. Their specific antigens are unknown. TCRdb keeps only in-frame clones here, not all; method: immunoSEQ multiplex PCR. This table has 60,000 to 80,000 clones, roughly 81% appearing once. The sequences come from CD4+ T cells from PBMCs cultured without peptide, collected after COVID-19 vaccination. These TCRs come from a human donor who received a COVID-19 vaccine. Each CDR3 is given with its conserved first and last residue.

j_call | v_call | cdr3_aa
TRBJ2-1 | TRBV4-1 | CASSQLRGNEQFF
TRBJ1-5 | TRBV16 | CASTLGTPWGQPQHF
TRBJ2-6 | TRBV3-1/TRBV3-2 | CASSLSRVSGANVLTF
TRBJ1-3 | TRBV5-1 | CASSLYRDANTIYF
TRBJ1-2 | TRBV6-1 | CASSDWGQGASNYGYTF
TRBJ1-2 | TRBV6-1 | CASSETGTGKLYGYTF
TRBJ2-5 | TRBV7-2 | CASSPQGWQETQYF
TRBJ2-1 | TRBV3-1/TRBV3-2 | CASSPLSGAEQFF
TRBJ2-5 | TRBV14 | CASSRTWLAGGRETQYF
TRBJ1-4 | TRBV14 | CASSLRGTNEKLFF
TRBJ2-5 | TRBV15 | CATSTGLATETQYF
TRBJ1-2 | TRBV28 | CASSLPLGQGGNYGYTF
TRBJ1-5 | TRBV30 | CAWSRTGSNQPQHF
TRBJ2-5 | TRBV5-1 | CASSHSGDSQETQYF
TRBJ2-2 | TRBV18 | CASSPYRGQDLIELFF
TRBJ1-2 | TRBV7-9 | CASAFSNRGRSGYTF
TRBJ1-5 | TRBV28 | CASSSAKRQIHQPQHF
TRBJ2-2 | TRBV19 | CASTRGGDSTGELFF